The T cell receptor beta chain under discussion was sequenced for a study of siplizumab effects on memory and regulatory T cells. General observations from the study: Mean Treg-derived proportions of mappable alloreactive CD4+ clones were roughly 70% for siplizumab and approximately 25% for controls. Proliferating clones, CD4+ or CD8+, lacked an assignable naive or memory phenotype in roughly 80-97% of cases.

TCRdb's copy holds only in-frame clones and misses some; the assay was immunoSEQ multiplex PCR. The sample lists around 100,000 clones; around 94% were seen once. To note about this clone: The antigen is undetermined.

Germline values: CDR1 SEHNR, CDR2 FQNEAQ (reference sequence). Trimming left V 5 bases short and J 2 bases short, with 16 bases between. The CDR3 extends over 15 amino acids. Sequencing was performed on non-Treg CD4+ T cells sorted from blood. The sequence was obtained from a human donor in good health. The V and J genes are TRBV7-9 and TRBJ2-7; D perhaps matches TRBD1 (7 bases). The CDR3 spells CASSLGGGLAYEQYF. The CDR3 region has the DNA TGTGCCAGCAGCCTCGGAGGGGGCCTAGCCTACGAGCAGTACTTC.